This T cell receptor (beta chain) was identified in a study of control samples from healthy donors and cancer patients. Per germline, CDR1 SGHTA and CDR2 FQGNSA. The CDR3 length is 15 residues. The J segment lost 6 bases and the V segment lost 3 bases, leaving 2 bases of the junction unmatched. The protocol was immunoSEQ multiplex PCR, while the TCRdb copy is restricted to in-frame clones and leaves out a portion. The data contain roughly 120,000 clones, approximately 89% of them seen just once; the ten biggest clones take up around 3.5%. This receptor was obtained from a man between 40 and 49 years old in good health. The rearrangement joins TRBV7-2 to TRBJ2-1; 13 nucleotides line up with TRBD2. The sequenced material came from blood. The CDR3 region has the DNA TGTGCCAGCAGCTTCACTAGCGGGGGGGCCAATGAGCAGTTCTTC. Its protein product is CASSFTSGGANEQFF.